This record looks at one TCR beta chain sequence and its context. PCR was performed using 60 Vbeta and 13 Jbeta primers. This table comes from immunoSEQ multiplex PCR, and its TCRdb copy is limited to in-frame clones, with some not included. The table lists about 200,000 clones, 82% of them singletons. The data stem from a study of cytomegalovirus exposure and HLA in healthy donors. The CDR3 is 17 residues long. Trimming removed 0 bases from V and 1 base from J, with 15 bases in between. Germline V CDR1 and CDR2: SNHLY, FYNNEI. This chain links TRBV2 with TRBJ2-5; D remains unclear. Material: PBMCs. This receptor was identified in a woman aged 40 to 50 in good health and CMV-seronegative. Here the CDR3 reads CASSEAPVVAFQETQYF. CDR3 in DNA: TGTGCCAGCAGTGAAGCGCCGGTGGTTGCGTTCCAAGAGACCCAGTACTTC. Full variable domain (missing parts from reference TRBV2 and TRBJ2-5): EPEVTQTPSHQVTQMGQEVILRCVPISNHLYFYWYRQILGQKVEFLVSFYNNEISEKSEIFDDQFSVERPDGSNFTLKIRSTKLEDSAMYFCASSEAPVVAFQETQYFGPGTRLLVL.